These T cell receptor beta chains were read from a single sample in a study of shared clonotypes between healthy human individuals. Using immunoSEQ multiplex PCR, the repertoire was profiled, and TCRdb retains in-frame clones only, with some absent. The table lists about 2,500,000 clones, over 85% of them singletons. Sequenced input: naive CD4+ T cells sorted from blood. These receptors were taken from a man between 18 and 35 years old in good health. The CDR3 runs from the conserved cysteine through the conserved F or W. The D gene is left open where the match is weak. Clone size appears in some rows only: once, few, many, or a class for an expanded clone.

size	V	J	D	CDR3	DNA
.	TRBV7-2	TRBJ2-3	.	CASSVSTDTQYF	TGTGCCAGCAGCGTCAGCACAGATACGCAGTATTTT
.	TRBV29-1	TRBJ1-1	.	CSVKWPNTEAFF	TGCAGCGTTAAGTGGCCGAACACTGAAGCTTTCTTT
.	TRBV2	TRBJ1-3	.	CASSGQGVYSGNTIYF	TGTGCCAGCAGTGGGCAGGGCGTTTACTCTGGAAACACCATATATTTT
.	TRBV6-5	TRBJ1-2	TRBD1	CASSYSGTGDNYGYTF	TGTGCCAGCAGTTACTCAGGAACAGGGGATAACTATGGCTACACCTTC
.	TRBV4-1	TRBJ1-4	.	CASSQVHGTDNEKLFF	TGCGCCAGCAGCCAAGTCCACGGGACGGACAATGAAAAACTGTTTTTT
.	TRBV6-5	TRBJ1-1	.	CASVGVTEAFF	TGTGCCAGCGTGGGGGTAACTGAAGCTTTCTTT
.	TRBV29-1	TRBJ2-7	TRBD2	CSVRLAVKDEQYF	TGCAGCGTCAGACTAGCGGTCAAGGACGAGCAGTACTTC
.	TRBV21-1	TRBJ2-7	.	CASSRRLVFEQYF	TGTGCCAGCAGTAGACGGCTGGTGTTTGAGCAGTACTTC
.	TRBV7-9	TRBJ2-7	TRBD1	CASSLVGQGYEQYF	TGTGCCAGCAGCTTAGTGGGACAGGGTTACGAGCAGTACTTC
.	TRBV19	TRBJ1-1	TRBD1	CASSKGTGAMNTEAFF	TGTGCCAGTAGTAAAGGGACAGGCGCTATGAACACTGAAGCTTTCTTT
.	TRBV29-1	TRBJ2-7	.	CSVGLPRYEQYF	TGCAGCGTTGGACTACCCCGCTACGAGCAGTACTTC
.	TRBV6-5	TRBJ2-1	TRBD2	CASTPGLAGDEQFF	TGTGCCAGCACCCCGGGACTAGCGGGTGATGAGCAGTTCTTC
.	TRBV21-1	TRBJ1-2	.	CASSQSPGQGEWGYTF	TGTGCCAGCAGCCAGTCTCCCGGACAGGGGGAGTGGGGCTACACCTTC
.	TRBV29-1	TRBJ2-1	TRBD1	CSAAGGYNEQFF	TGCAGCGCAGCAGGGGGCTACAATGAGCAGTTCTTC
.	TRBV7-2	TRBJ2-1	TRBD2	CASSLGARGDVDEQFF	TGTGCCAGCAGCTTGGGGGCGCGGGGGGACGTCGATGAGCAGTTCTTC
.	TRBV10-3	TRBJ1-6	.	CAISEARRQSPLHF	TGTGCCATCAGTGAGGCTAGGAGGCAATCACCCCTCCACTTT
.	TRBV4-1	TRBJ1-1	.	CASSHRRPAEAFF	TGCGCCAGCAGCCATCGCCGACCTGCTGAGGCTTTCTTT
once	TRBV6-1	TRBJ1-5	.	CASGSGYSNQPQHF	TGTGCCAGCGGGAGTGGTTATAGCAATCAGCCCCAGCATTTT
.	TRBV5-1	TRBJ1-1	.	CASQMGSGNNEAFF	TGCGCCAGCCAGATGGGGTCCGGGAATAACGAAGCTTTCTTT
.	TRBV7-2	TRBJ2-7	.	CASSLFSTSEQYF	TGTGCCAGCAGCTTATTCTCGACCAGCGAGCAGTACTTC
few	TRBV30	TRBJ1-4	.	CAWSVEVGSLLFF	TGTGCCTGGAGTGTGGAAGTCGGGTCGCTGCTGTTTTTT
.	TRBV6-1	TRBJ2-7	.	CASRGPREQYF	TGTGCCAGCAGGGGTCCCCGGGAGCAGTACTTC
.	TRBV5-1	TRBJ2-1	TRBD2	CASSPPAGGPDEQFF	TGCGCCAGCAGTCCCCCAGCGGGAGGGCCCGATGAGCAGTTCTTC
.	TRBV4-3	TRBJ1-5	.	CASSQGPNQPQHF	TGCGCCAGCAGCCAAGGGCCTAATCAGCCCCAGCATTTT
once	TRBV5-1	TRBJ2-5	TRBD1	CASSLVPGGQGETQYF	TGCGCCAGCAGCTTGGTTCCAGGGGGCCAGGGAGAGACCCAGTACTTC
.	TRBV27	TRBJ1-2	TRBD1	CASSPYVGQDGGYTF	TGTGCCAGCAGTCCCTACGTAGGACAGGACGGAGGCTACACCTTC
.	TRBV27	TRBJ1-2	.	CASSFGGAGYTF	TGTGCCAGCAGTTTCGGAGGCGCGGGCTACACCTTC
.	TRBV7-7	TRBJ2-2	TRBD2	CASSGTSGDTGELFF	TGTGCTAGCAGCGGGACTAGCGGGGACACCGGGGAGCTGTTTTTT
.	TRBV19	TRBJ1-2	.	CASSLFGGEDYGYTF	TGTGCCAGTAGTCTCTTTGGGGGAGAGGACTATGGCTACACCTTC
.	TRBV4-1	TRBJ1-5	.	CASSQFGGNQPQHF	TGCGCCAGCAGCCAGTTCGGGGGAAATCAGCCCCAGCATTTT
.	TRBV15	TRBJ1-6	.	CATSRVIGAYSPLHF	TGTGCCACCAGCAGAGTTATAGGGGCATATTCACCCCTCCACTTT
.	TRBV27	TRBJ2-7	.	CASTPDHTTYEQYF	TGTGCCAGCACCCCGGACCATACCACGTACGAGCAGTACTTC
.	TRBV10-2	TRBJ1-3	.	CASSEGRETTIYF	TGCGCCAGCAGTGAAGGCAGGGAGACGACCATATATTTT
.	TRBV18	TRBJ2-1	.	CASSQERDEQFF	TGTGCCAGCTCCCAAGAGAGGGATGAGCAGTTCTTC
.	TRBV9	TRBJ2-5	TRBD1	CASSATLGQVETQYF	TGTGCCAGCAGCGCCACCTTGGGACAGGTCGAGACCCAGTACTTC
.	TRBV9	TRBJ2-2	TRBD2	CASSVSSGRALGDTGELFF	TGTGCCAGCAGCGTATCGAGCGGGAGGGCCCTCGGCGACACCGGGGAGCTGTTTTTT
.	TRBV30	TRBJ1-2	.	CAWSVPSGGHTF	TGTGCCTGGAGTGTCCCTTCCGGGGGTCACACCTTC
.	TRBV6-1	TRBJ1-5	.	CASSLTEGFNQPQHF	TGTGCCAGCAGCCTTACGGAGGGATTTAATCAGCCCCAGCATTTT
.	TRBV10-3	TRBJ2-7	TRBD1	CATGSTGAIYEQYF	TGTGCCACGGGGAGCACAGGGGCTATATACGAGCAGTACTTC
.	TRBV28	TRBJ2-7	.	CASSWVTASWGSYEQYF	TGTGCCAGCAGTTGGGTGACAGCTTCGTGGGGGTCCTACGAGCAGTACTTC
.	TRBV6-5	TRBJ1-2	.	CASSPSVGYTF	TGTGCCAGCTCCCCATCAGTTGGCTACACCTTC
.	TRBV7-2	TRBJ2-2	TRBD2	CASSLAIVPSGTNTGELFF	TGTGCCAGCAGCTTAGCAATTGTCCCTAGCGGGACCAACACCGGGGAGCTGTTTTTT
.	TRBV7-6	TRBJ2-5	TRBD2	CASSRVGLAAETQYF	TGTGCCAGCAGTCGTGTAGGACTAGCGGCGGAGACCCAGTACTTC
.	TRBV7-9	TRBJ2-2	.	CASSLRTTGELFF	TGTGCCAGCAGCTTAAGGACCACCGGGGAGCTGTTTTTT
.	TRBV2	TRBJ1-3	TRBD1	CASGGDRGSGNTIYF	TGTGCCAGCGGGGGGGACAGGGGATCTGGAAACACCATATATTTT
once	TRBV2	TRBJ1-5	.	CASSTGRPNQPQHF	TGTGCCAGCAGTACCGGACGGCCCAATCAGCCCCAGCATTTT
.	TRBV5-1	TRBJ1-5	TRBD1	CASSRGTGKVEPQHF	TGCGCCAGCAGCCGAGGGACAGGGAAAGTGGAGCCCCAGCATTTT
.	TRBV7-9	TRBJ2-7	.	CASSLPAGETYEQYF	TGTGCCAGCAGCTTGCCGGCAGGGGAAACCTACGAGCAGTACTTC
.	TRBV10-3	TRBJ2-1	.	CAISEGVEQFF	TGTGCCATCTCCGAGGGGGTTGAGCAGTTCTTC
.	TRBV28	TRBJ2-7	.	CASSFSLSYSDSYEQYF	TGTGCCAGCAGTTTCTCCCTAAGTTATTCCGACTCCTACGAGCAGTACTTC